These 27 T cell receptor beta chains came from one sample sequenced in a study of shared T cell receptors in the human thymus. Clones were sequenced by immunoSEQ multiplex PCR, and TCRdb holds only the in-frame ones, with some missing. The table shows hundreds of thousands of clones, with roughly 90% occurring only once. This sample also belongs to another study, concerning human thymus T cells.

Sequenced input: thymocytes. All receptors come from a boy in the first two years of life with a congenital heart defect.

V usage is TRBV7-9 and J usage is TRBJ1-2, with a weak D call TRBD1 (5 bases). The V gene lost 6 bases and the J gene lost 5 bases, with 25 bases spanning the gap. CDR1 and CDR2 from the germline V gene are SEHNR and FQNEAQ (reference sequence). The CDR3 runs to 17 residues. CDR3 nucleotide sequence: TGTGCCAGCAGTTCCGGTTGGGGGGAGGGGAGATCTTATGGCTACACCTTC. Translated, it gives CASSSGWGEGRSYGYTF.

CDR3 amino acids: CASSLGFPGETFDGYTF. CDR3 coding DNA: TGTGCCAGCAGCTTAGGGTTCCCCGGGGAAACGTTCGATGGCTACACCTTC. The chain links TRBV11-2 to TRBJ1-2; no definite D call. The CDR3 sequence is 17 residues long. V lost 1 base and J 6 bases, leaving 21 bases between the germline ends. Germline V CDR1 and CDR2: SGHAT, FQNNGV.

The rearrangement uses TRBV30 and TRBJ2-7, with 8 bases identical to TRBD1. Germline CDR1 reads GTSNPN; CDR2 reads SVGIG (reference sequence). Trimming cost V 1 base and J 4 bases; bases outside gene matches: 9. The CDR3 has 15 amino acids. Here the CDR3 DNA reads TGTGCCTGGAGTGGCTCCAGGGGGCAAACATACGAGCAGTACTTC. Translated, it gives CAWSGSRGQTYEQYF.

The chain carries TRBV13 and TRBJ2-7; 9 positions match TRBD2. After removal of 8 bases from V and 5 bases from J, the junction contained 13 bases not matched to a gene. This CDR3 region has 15 residues. In germline, CDR1 is PRHDT, CDR2 FYEKMQ (reference sequence). CDR3 sequence (DNA): TGTGCCAGCGGTACCCCGGGACTAGCCGAGGACGAGCAGTACTTC. Translation gives CASGTPGLAEDEQYF. The full variable domain, completed using reference TRBV13 and TRBJ2-7, is AAGVIQSPRHLIKEKRETATLKCYPIPRHDTVYWYQQGPGQDPQFLISFYEKMQSDKGSIPDRFSAQQFSDYHSELNMSSLELGDSALYFCASGTPGLAEDEQYFGPGTRLTVT.

The rearrangement joins TRBV13 to TRBJ2-7; maybe TRBD2 (5 bases). Trimming took off 5 bases at V and 5 bases at J, with 10 bases between the two ends. There are 12 residues in the CDR3. Germline V gene sequence: CDR1 PRHDT, CDR2 FYEKMQ (reference sequence). The CDR3 DNA follows: TGTGCCAGCAGCCCATCGGGAAACGAGCAGTACTTC. Translated: CASSPSGNEQYF.

This sequence joins TRBV29-1 and TRBJ2-1; the D gene is possibly TRBD2 (6 bases). The CDR3 has 14 amino acids. Per germline, CDR1 SQVTM and CDR2 ANQGSEA. Between the trimmed V and J ends, which lost 2 bases and 0 bases, there was a span of 8 bases. The CDR3 DNA follows: TGCAGCGTTGAAACCGGGAGCTCCTACAATGAGCAGTTCTTC. This codes for CSVETGSSYNEQFF.

This clone showed up just once. The chain joins TRBV6-1 to TRBJ2-7; 10 nucleotides align to TRBD2. Losses at the gene ends were 1 base for V and 7 bases for J; bases not matched to a gene: 10. Per the germline V gene, CDR1 is MNHNS and CDR2 is SASEGT. The CDR3 covers 16 residues. CDR3 sequence reads: CASSEGASGGPLEQYF. The CDR3 DNA reads TGTGCCAGCAGTGAAGGGGCTAGCGGGGGCCCTTTGGAGCAGTACTTC.

The chain links TRBV19 to TRBJ1-3; D is undetermined. Trimming removed 3 bases at V and 0 bases at J, with 9 bases between. This CDR3 comprises 15 residues. Germline V gene lookup returns CDR1 LNHDA and CDR2 SQIVND (reference sequence). CDR3 sequence: CASSINRDSGNTIYF. In nucleotides, the CDR3 is TGTGCCAGTAGTATCAACCGGGACTCTGGAAACACCATATATTTT.

The chain combines TRBV9 with TRBJ2-3, with 10 bases matching TRBD2. The germline CDR1 and CDR2 sequences are SGDLS and YYNGEE. The CDR3 is 16 amino acids. V dropped 4 bases and J dropped 4; count of bases not matched to a gene: 9. The DNA for the CDR3 is TGTGCCAGCAGCAAAGGCCTAGCGGGAGTTGCAGATACGCAGTATTTT. As protein: CASSKGLAGVADTQYF.

This clone came up a few times. The gene calls are TRBV28 and TRBJ1-3; D is uncertain. V shed 7 bases and J shed 0 bases, with 13 bases lying between them. The CDR3 is 15 amino acids. Germline V gene data show CDR1 as MDHEN and CDR2 as SYDVKM. Here the CDR3 reads CASTPTVSSGNTIYF. CDR3 sequence (DNA): TGTGCCAGCACCCCAACCGTGAGCTCTGGAAACACCATATATTTT.

This chain connects TRBV4-3 to TRBJ2-4, with D perhaps matching TRBD2 (6 bases). The CDR3 contains 15 residues. Germline V gene lookup returns CDR1 LGHNA and CDR2 YSLEER. V dropped 1 base and J dropped 5 bases, with 12 bases sitting between them. CDR3 amino acids: CASSQAEGRENIQYF. For the CDR3, the DNA is TGCGCCAGCAGCCAAGCGGAGGGGCGGGAAAACATTCAGTACTTC.

V and J are TRBV18 and TRBJ2-4; 8 nucleotides line up with TRBD2. Trimming cost V 0 bases and J 8 bases; bases outside gene matches: 15. Germline-derived CDR1 and CDR2 are KGHSH and LQKENI. There are 18 residues in the CDR3. The CDR3 sequence: CASSPPSLLADPGYIQYF. The CDR3 nucleotides are TGTGCCAGCTCACCACCGAGCTTACTAGCGGACCCAGGGTACATTCAGTACTTC.

This rearrangement joins TRBV7-9 to TRBJ1-2; no definite D call. V gave up 5 bases and J gave up 5 bases, with 27 bases separating them. CDR1 is SEHNR, CDR2 FQNEAQ, per germline (reference sequence). CDR3 length: 18 amino acids. CDR3 sequence: CASSPQWWVWESGYGYTF. CDR3 in DNA: TGTGCCAGCAGCCCACAATGGTGGGTATGGGAGTCGGGATATGGCTACACCTTC.

In its sample, this clone was seen once. V is TRBV4-1 and J is TRBJ2-3, with 11 positions matching TRBD2. The CDR3 is 15 residues long. Germline CDR1 and CDR2: MGHRA and YSYEKL. Germline trimming cut 0 bases from V and 6 bases from J; bases unmatched to any gene: 2. The CDR3 DNA follows: TGCGCCAGCAGCCAAGATTTAGCGGGAGGGGATACGCAGTATTTT. Translating it yields CASSQDLAGGDTQYF.

This clone appeared a few times. This chain uses TRBV5-4 with TRBJ2-3; TRBD1 might be the D (6 bases). Trimming removed 7 bases from V and 1 base from J, with 16 bases in between. Per germline, CDR1 SGHNT and CDR2 YYREEE (reference sequence). The length of the CDR3 is 15 residues. CDR3: CASGQQGPGTDTQYF. The CDR3 DNA follows: TGTGCCAGCGGACAACAGGGTCCGGGCACAGATACGCAGTATTTT.

This sequence joins TRBV9 and TRBJ2-7; 7 bases agree with TRBD1. CDR1 SGDLS and CDR2 YYNGEE come from the germline V gene. The CDR3 has 15 residues. Germline trimming cut 4 bases from V and 1 base from J; bases unmatched to any gene: 8. The CDR3 loop reads CASSFFHRGSYEQYF. The CDR3 coding sequence is TGTGCCAGCAGCTTTTTCCACAGGGGATCCTACGAGCAGTACTTC.

The V and J genes are TRBV5-1 and TRBJ1-1; a possible D gene is TRBD1 (6 bases). Trimming took off 0 bases at V and 1 base at J, with 7 bases between the two ends. Germline lookup yields CDR1 SGHRS and CDR2 YFSETQ. The CDR3 length is 14 residues. The CDR3 here is CASSLDRANTEAFF. Here the CDR3 DNA reads TGCGCCAGCAGCTTGGACAGGGCGAACACTGAAGCTTTCTTT.

The chain couples TRBV6-1 to TRBJ2-7; TRBD1 matches 8 bases. The CDR3 is 17 amino acids. Germline CDR1 is MNHNS and CDR2 is SASEGT. Losses at the gene ends were 1 base for V and 5 bases for J; bases not matched to a gene: 13. The CDR3: CASSEEGRGQGMDEQYF. The CDR3 DNA reads as TGTGCCAGCAGTGAAGAAGGACGCGGACAGGGAATGGACGAGCAGTACTTC.

Only one count was recorded for this clone. This chain joins TRBV5-1 and TRBJ2-7, with unresolved D. The CDR3 runs 15 residues. V lost 3 bases to trimming and J lost 5 bases, with 18 bases between them. The germline gives CDR1 SGHRS, CDR2 YFSETQ. The CDR3, as DNA: TGCGCCAGCAGCTCCGATCGACTGCCCCTGGACGAGCAGTACTTC. It codes for CASSSDRLPLDEQYF. The full variable domain, in which reference TRBV5-1 and TRBJ2-7 provide the parts outside the CDR3, is KAGVTQTPRYLIKTRGQQVTLSCSPISGHRSVSWYQQTPGQGLQFLFEYFSETQRNKGNFPGRFSGRQFSNSRSEMNVSTLELGDSALYLCASSSDRLPLDEQYFGPGTRLTVT.

This chain connects TRBV2 to TRBJ2-7, with 9 bases aligning to TRBD1. Trimming at V came to 11 bases and at J to 2 bases, leaving 10 bases not matched to a gene. The CDR3 is made up of 14 amino acids. Looked up from germline, CDR1 is SNHLY and CDR2 is FYNNEI. In DNA form, the CDR3 reads TGTGCCGCTTTCTCGGGACAGGGTACCTACGAGCAGTACTTC. Translation: CAAFSGQGTYEQYF.

This chain uses TRBV29-1 with TRBJ2-1; D might be TRBD2 (5 bases). Germline V gene lookup returns CDR1 SQVTM and CDR2 ANQGSEA. Trimming shortened V by 0 bases and J by 5 bases, and 20 bases separated the two germline ends. The CDR3 totals 17 residues. Here the CDR3 DNA reads TGCAGCGTTGAAGATAAAGAGGGAAAGGGCAAGGACAATGAGCAGTTCTTC. This encodes CSVEDKEGKGKDNEQFF.

CDR3 nucleotide sequence: TGTGCCAGCAAATCGAGGGGGCGCGCCGGGGAGCTGTTTTTT. Protein sequence: CASKSRGRAGELFF. V is TRBV5-4 and J is TRBJ2-2; 7 bases line up with TRBD1. J was trimmed by 6 bases and V by 6 bases; bases with no gene match: 8. The germline gives CDR1 SGHNT, CDR2 YYREEE (reference sequence). The CDR3 extends over 14 amino acids.

This clone has a single count. This chain connects TRBV10-3 to TRBJ1-1; the match to TRBD1 covers 7 bases. In germline, CDR1 is ENHRY, CDR2 SYGVKD. This CDR3 has 15 residues. V lost 3 bases to trimming and J lost 8 bases; unmatched junction nucleotides: 12. CDR3 in amino acids: CAISEGPIDREEAFF. The CDR3 DNA follows: TGTGCCATCAGTGAAGGACCAATAGACAGGGAAGAAGCTTTCTTT.

The CDR3 coding sequence is TGCGCCAGCAGCCAAGGGGGGCGGGAGCTGGGTCGGAGTGAGCAGTTCTTC. Translated, it gives CASSQGGRELGRSEQFF. The chain couples TRBV4-3 to TRBJ2-1, with D tentatively TRBD2 (7 bases). V dropped 1 base and J dropped 9 bases, with 22 bases sitting between them. The V gene's germline CDR1 is LGHNA and CDR2 YSLEER. The CDR3 is made up of 17 amino acids.

The rearrangement links TRBV2 to TRBJ2-2; 9 nucleotides agree with TRBD2. Germline loops: CDR1 SNHLY, CDR2 FYNNEI. This CDR3 has 18 residues. V shed 1 base, J shed 4 bases, and the junction held 10 bases outside the gene matches. CDR3 loop: CASSEGGGSGRTTGELFF. As DNA, the CDR3 is TGTGCCAGCAGTGAAGGGGGAGGTAGCGGGAGAACCACCGGGGAGCTGTTTTTT.

This chain joins TRBV4-1 and TRBJ2-7, with D perhaps matching TRBD2 (6 bases). Germline V gene sequence: CDR1 MGHRA, CDR2 YSYEKL. The V end was cut by 1 base, the J end by 7 bases, with 17 bases between. The CDR3 loop spans 15 amino acids. CDR3 bases: TGCGCCAGCAGCCAAGTAGTTAAGTTTGGGAGGGAGCAGTACTTC. Its translation is CASSQVVKFGREQYF.

This clone was found once. The chain carries TRBV27 and TRBJ2-7; 10 bases are shared with TRBD2. V shed 2 bases, J shed 3 bases, and the junction held 7 bases outside the gene matches. CDR1 is MNHEY, CDR2 SMNVEV, per germline (reference sequence). This CDR3 region has 16 residues. The CDR3 sequence: CASSLRLAGGDYEQYF. The CDR3 coding sequence is TGTGCCAGCAGTTTACGACTAGCGGGTGGTGACTACGAGCAGTACTTC.